These 26 T cell receptor beta chains came from one sample sequenced in a study of shared clonotypes between healthy human individuals. Measured with immunoSEQ multiplex PCR; TCRdb has only the in-frame clones, and not every one. The table has about 500,000 clones, approximately 80% seen once; the top ten hold 12%. Source material: PBMCs. The origin of the receptors is a woman aged 40 to 50 in good health. Some clones in this sample may be carry-over from other donors' samples.

This clone was recorded at least ten times. The same CDR3 can be traced to other DNA sequences in this sample. This chain joins TRBV30 and TRBJ2-3, with 9 nucleotides matching TRBD1. Germline V gene data show CDR1 as GTSNPN and CDR2 as SVGIG (reference sequence). The CDR3 contains 14 residues. The J segment lost 4 bases and the V segment lost 0 bases, leaving 2 bases of the junction unmatched. The DNA of the CDR3 is TGTGCCTGGAGTGTTACAGGGGGCCCAGATACGCAGTATTTT. It encodes CAWSVTGGPDTQYF.

The CDR3 sequence is CASSETSGTTEAFF. The CDR3 region has the DNA TGTGCCAGCAGTGAAACCTCCGGGACCACTGAAGCTTTCTTT. The chain joins TRBV2 to TRBJ1-1; D perhaps matches TRBD1 (5 bases). Germline V gives CDR1 SNHLY, CDR2 FYNNEI. The ends were cut back, 2 bases at V and 4 bases at J, with 11 bases in the middle. CDR3 length: 14 amino acids.

In the case of this clone: A far larger clone is off by one base, so a read error is likely. The same CDR3 is also encoded by other DNA sequences in this sample. As DNA, the CDR3 is TGTGCCAGCAGCCCATCTGGGCCAGGGATCGACTACACCTTC. Protein sequence: CASSPSGPGIDYTF. The chain joins TRBV9 to TRBJ1-2, with TRBD1 as a possible D gene (5 bases). Germline CDR1 SGDLS, CDR2 YYNGEE. The CDR3 totals 14 residues. V lost 4 bases, J lost 10 bases, and 20 bases lay in between.

The table lists this clone with a few counts. The chain is built from TRBV10-3 and TRBJ2-7, with 7 nucleotides matching TRBD1. This CDR3 has 13 residues. The V and J ends lost 2 bases and 2 bases, in that order; junction bases with no gene match: 0. Germline V gene sequence: CDR1 ENHRY, CDR2 SYGVKD. CDR3 in DNA: TGTGCCATCAGTGAGGGACAGGCCTACGAGCAGTACTTC. It encodes CAISEGQAYEQYF.

The chain joins TRBV5-1 to TRBJ2-3; perhaps TRBD2 as D (6 bases). V was pared by 4 bases and J by 0 bases, with 15 bases between. Germline CDR1 is SGHRS and CDR2 is YFSETQ. This CDR3 spans 16 amino acids. The CDR3: CASSLEGRPSTDTQYF. The CDR3 nucleotides are TGCGCCAGCAGCCTGGAGGGGAGACCTAGCACAGATACGCAGTATTTT.

This chain uses TRBV10-3 with TRBJ2-1, with 12 bases matching TRBD2. The CDR3 sequence is 14 residues long. V dropped 8 bases and J dropped 8; count of bases not matched to a gene: 7. Germline V gives CDR1 ENHRY, CDR2 SYGVKD. The CDR3, as DNA: TGTGCCATCTCCCCTAGCGGGAGGGGGGATGAGCAGTTCTTC. Translating it yields CAISPSGRGDEQFF.

The CDR3 loop reads CAISESQGRVEKLFF. The CDR3 bases are TGTGCCATCAGTGAGTCGCAGGGTCGGGTGGAAAAACTGTTTTTT. V and J are TRBV10-3 and TRBJ1-4; a possible D gene is TRBD1 (5 bases). V was trimmed by 0 bases and J by 8 bases, leaving 13 bases between them. The CDR3 is 15 amino acids. Per germline, CDR1 ENHRY and CDR2 SYGVKD.

The chain carries TRBV2 and TRBJ2-1; 9 nucleotides align to TRBD2. Germline V gene data show CDR1 as SNHLY and CDR2 as FYNNEI. The CDR3 contains 14 residues. The trim removed 5 bases at V and 9 bases at J, leaving 8 bases unmatched. Here the CDR3 reads CASSWYISGSEQFF. CDR3 nucleotide sequence: TGTGCCAGCAGTTGGTATATTAGCGGGAGTGAGCAGTTCTTC.

The chain uses TRBV29-1 and TRBJ1-1, with 7 positions matching TRBD1. Germline V gene data show CDR1 as SQVTM and CDR2 as ANQGSEA. Trimming took 7 bases from V and 4 from J; bases not matched to a gene: 12. The CDR3 loop spans 14 amino acids. The DNA of the CDR3 is TGCAGCGCCAAGCCCCAGGGGGGGAGCACTGAAGCTTTCTTT. This translates into CSAKPQGGSTEAFF.

Points on this clone: At the DNA level, this CDR3 is encoded by other sequences in the same sample as well. J is TRBJ2-1 and V is TRBV7-9; D may be TRBD2 (5 bases). The CDR3 is 13 residues long. Trimming removed 1 base at V and 6 bases at J, with 7 bases between. From germline, CDR1 is SEHNR and CDR2 FQNEAQ (reference sequence). CDR3 in DNA: TGTGCCAGCAGCTTAGGGCTAGCCAATGAGCAGTTCTTC. This codes for CASSLGLANEQFF.

This clone was detected a few times. It may be a read error: a sequence one base away is much more abundant. This same CDR3 is encoded by further DNA sequences in the sample. This rearrangement joins TRBV23-1 to TRBJ2-2; 12 positions agree with TRBD2. TRBV23-1 is sorted into the ORF group, with uncertain function. The CDR3 contains 17 residues. CDR3 sequence: CASSQSTSGRLTGELFF. CDR3 coding DNA: TGCGCCAGCAGTCAATCGACTAGCGGGAGACTGACCGGAGAGCTGTTTTTT.

This chain joins TRBV5-4 and TRBJ2-3; D gene uncertain. Germline V gene lookup returns CDR1 SGHNT and CDR2 YYREEE (reference sequence). V was trimmed by 2 bases and J by 1 base, leaving 11 bases between them. The CDR3 loop spans 15 amino acids. The DNA of the CDR3 is TGTGCCAGCAGCTTCCGGACGTTGGGCACAGATACGCAGTATTTT. Translating it yields CASSFRTLGTDTQYF.

Of note for this clone: A read error likely explains this, since a far larger clone differs by one base. Without the conserved terminal phenylalanine or tryptophan, this CDR3 likely stems from a read error. CDR3 residues: CASSLLSRYEQYL. In DNA form, the CDR3 reads TGTGCCAGCAGCTTATTGTCCCGCTACGAGCAGTACCTC. The chain employs TRBV7-2 and TRBJ2-7; D unresolved. Germline V gene data show CDR1 as SGHTA and CDR2 as FQGNSA. Trimming shortened V by 2 bases and J by 3 bases, and 8 bases separated the two germline ends. This CDR3 region has 13 residues.

V and J are TRBV29-1 and TRBJ2-2, with D maybe TRBD1 (6 bases). Trimming removed 5 bases at V and 0 bases at J, with 13 bases between. Germline CDR1 and CDR2: SQVTM and ANQGSEA. The CDR3 is made up of 15 amino acids. CDR3 DNA: TGCAGCGTTCGAACAGGGAGTCCGAACACCGGGGAGCTGTTTTTT. This sequence encodes CSVRTGSPNTGELFF.

The table lists this clone with a few counts. This same CDR3 is encoded by further DNA sequences in the sample. The CDR3 region has the DNA TGTGCCAGCTCGCAGGGCGCGCAAGAGACCCAGTACTTC. The encoded protein is CASSQGAQETQYF. The chain has TRBV7-3 and TRBJ2-5; D is perhaps TRBD1 (5 bases). CDR3 length equals 13 residues. Germline loops: CDR1 SGHTA, CDR2 FQGTGA. V was pared by 8 bases and J by 2 bases, with 12 bases between. The full variable domain, rest sourced from reference TRBV7-3 and TRBJ2-5, is GAGVSQTPSNKVTEKGKYVELRCDPISGHTALYWYRQSLGQGPEFLIYFQGTGAADDSGLPNDRFFAVRPEGSVSTLKIQRTERGDSAVYLCASSQGAQETQYFGPGTRLLVL.

Note on this clone: A far larger clone is one nucleotide away, so this likely arose from a read error. The genes are TRBV6-5 and TRBJ2-5; D is perhaps TRBD1 or TRBD2 (5 bases each). Per germline, CDR1 MNHEY and CDR2 SVGAGI. The CDR3 runs to 15 residues. The V and J ends lost 2 bases and 5 bases respectively, with 15 bases between them. The CDR3: CASSYDAGTDETQYF. In DNA form, the CDR3 reads TGTGCCAGCAGTTACGACGCAGGGACCGATGAGACCCAGTACTTC.

This clone has just a few counts. The chain recombines TRBV4-3 with TRBJ2-7, with 7 bases identical to TRBD2. Unmatched junction bases numbered 4, after V lost 0 bases and J lost 8 bases. This CDR3 has 13 amino acids. CDR1 LGHNA and CDR2 YSLEER come from the germline V gene. In nucleotides, the CDR3 is TGCGCCAGCAGCCAAGAACCCGGGACTAAGCAGTACTTC. It yields the protein CASSQEPGTKQYF.

The chain combines TRBV7-2 with TRBJ2-6; D is uncertain. This CDR3 spans 14 amino acids. Germline CDR1 reads SGHTA; CDR2 reads FQGNSA. V was trimmed by 2 bases and J by 4 bases, leaving 6 bases between them. The CDR3 here is CASSLNAGANVLTF. The CDR3 DNA reads as TGTGCCAGCAGCTTAAATGCCGGGGCCAACGTCCTGACTTTC.

Points on this clone: A far larger clone lies a single base away; this is likely a read error. The same CDR3 is also encoded by other DNA sequences in this sample. The rearrangement uses TRBV9 and TRBJ1-4; D is ambiguous. The CDR3 length is 15 residues. Germline loops: CDR1 SGDLS, CDR2 YYNGEE. The germline V and J ends were trimmed by 4 bases and 2 bases, with 12 bases remaining between them. In DNA, the CDR3 is TGTGCCAGCAGCCCACGATCTGCGACTAATGAAAAACTGTTTTTT. Translated: CASSPRSATNEKLFF.

The gene calls are TRBV4-1 and TRBJ2-6, with D tentatively TRBD1 or TRBD2 (5 bases each). Germline lookup yields CDR1 MGHRA and CDR2 YSYEKL. Trimming took off 4 bases at V and 0 bases at J, with 16 bases between the two ends. This CDR3 is built from 18 residues. In DNA form, the CDR3 reads TGCGCCAGCAGCCGCCAGGGAGTTCTTGCCTCTGGGGCCAACGTCCTGACTTTC. Its protein is CASSRQGVLASGANVLTF.

The V call is TRBV9, the J call TRBJ1-3, with 7 bases lining up with TRBD1. The CDR3 loop spans 17 amino acids. The V gene's germline CDR1 is SGDLS and CDR2 YYNGEE. V lost 2 bases to trimming and J lost 2 bases; unmatched junction nucleotides: 10. DNA for the CDR3: TGTGCCAGCAGCGTCAAAACCGACAGGGAGGCTGGAAACACCATATATTTT. Protein product: CASSVKTDREAGNTIYF.

For this clone: Other DNA sequences in the sample encode the same CDR3. V gene TRBV30 combines with J gene TRBJ1-5, with D tentatively TRBD1 (6 bases). CDR1 GTSNPN and CDR2 SVGIG come from the germline V gene (reference sequence). The CDR3 has 13 residues. Deletions cut 1 base from V and 7 bases from J, with 11 bases between. The CDR3 is CAWSGQVGQPQHF. Here the CDR3 DNA reads TGTGCCTGGAGTGGACAGGTTGGGCAGCCCCAGCATTTT. Combining the CDR3 with reference TRBV30 and TRBJ1-5 gives the whole variable domain SQTIHQWPATLVQPVGSPLSLECTVEGTSNPNLYWYRQAAGRGLQLLFYSVGIGQISSEVPQNLSASRPQDRQFILSSKKLLLSDSGFYLCAWSGQVGQPQHFGDGTRLSIL.

This chain links TRBV7-3 with TRBJ2-7; 8 bases fit TRBD1. The CDR3 length is 15 residues. The germline V gene has CDR1 SGHTA and CDR2 FQGTGA. J lost 2 bases, V lost 5 bases, and 8 bases had no gene match. CDR3 bases: TGTGCCAGCAGCGAGAACCCGGGACAGGCCTACGAGCAGTACTTC. Its translation: CASSENPGQAYEQYF. The complete variable domain, with remaining parts taken from reference TRBV7-3 and TRBJ2-7, reads GAGVSQTPSNKVTEKGKYVELRCDPISGHTALYWYRQSLGQGPEFLIYFQGTGAADDSGLPNDRFFAVRPEGSVSTLKIQRTERGDSAVYLCASSENPGQAYEQYFGPGTRLTVT.

The rearrangement links TRBV6-6 to TRBJ2-7; D may be TRBD2 (6 bases). In germline, CDR1 is MNHNY, CDR2 SVGAGI (reference sequence). V shed 5 bases and J shed 6 bases, with 20 bases lying between them. CDR3 length equals 15 residues. The DNA for the CDR3 is TGTGCCAGCAGTCCGACACGTTCGGGAGTTGGCGAGCAGTACTTC. Its translation: CASSPTRSGVGEQYF.

With regard to this clone: Just one base apart from a much larger clone, this may be a read error. V is TRBV6-1 and J is TRBJ2-7, with 9 bases fitting TRBD2. The CDR3 extends over 15 amino acids. Germline assignment: CDR1 MNHNS and CDR2 SASEGT. CDR3 in amino acids: CASSEGLATSYGQYF. The CDR3 DNA is TGTGCCAGCAGTGAGGGACTAGCAACCTCCTACGGGCAGTACTTC.

This clone was seen repeatedly, ten times or more. CDR3 in amino acids: CASSKDPTGTGNTGELFF. DNA of the CDR3: TGTGCCAGCAGCAAAGACCCCACAGGGACGGGGAACACCGGGGAGCTGTTTTTT. V gene TRBV21-1 combines with J gene TRBJ2-2; TRBD1 is taken as the D call from the table, unchecked against the DNA. TRBV21-1 is noted as a pseudogene. The CDR3 contains 18 residues.